This TCR beta chain emerged from a study of identical twins. Regarding the study as a whole: Researchers reported weaker excess twin sharing in beta out-of-frame sequences.

Each CDR3 protein is one row after TCRdb ran MiXCR on the 5' RACE reads. The repertoire holds about 460,000 distinct CDR3 sequences, with 12% to 15% as singletons. This clonotype was seen a few times. What it binds is not known. Germline V CDR1 and CDR2: MDHEN, SYDVKM. The CDR3 is made up of 15 amino acids. Trimming left V 4 bases short and J 4 bases short, with 14 bases between. The same sample was also used in a study of yellow fever vaccine responses in identical twins.

The rearrangement joins TRBV28 to TRBJ2-1, with D possibly TRBD2 on 5 matching bases. The sequenced sample consisted of CD4+ T cells sorted from blood. The receptor comes from a woman aged 18-29 years in good health. The CDR3 is CASSSSSIGYNEQFF. The CDR3 bases are TGTGCCAGCAGTTCCTCTAGCATCGGGTACAATGAGCAGTTCTTC.